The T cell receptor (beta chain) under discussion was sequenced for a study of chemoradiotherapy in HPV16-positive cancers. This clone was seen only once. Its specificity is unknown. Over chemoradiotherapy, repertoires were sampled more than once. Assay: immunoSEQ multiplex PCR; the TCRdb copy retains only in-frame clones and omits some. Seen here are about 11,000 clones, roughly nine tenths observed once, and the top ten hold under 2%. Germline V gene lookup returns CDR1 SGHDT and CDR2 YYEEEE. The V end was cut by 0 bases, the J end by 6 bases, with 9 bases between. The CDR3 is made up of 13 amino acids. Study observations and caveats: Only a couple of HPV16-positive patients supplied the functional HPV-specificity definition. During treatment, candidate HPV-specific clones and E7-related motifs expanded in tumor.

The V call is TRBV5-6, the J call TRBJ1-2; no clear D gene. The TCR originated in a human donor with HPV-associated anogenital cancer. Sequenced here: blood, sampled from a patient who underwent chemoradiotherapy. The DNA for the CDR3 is TGTGCCAGCAGCTTGGTAGGGTTCAATGGCTACACCTTC. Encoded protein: CASSLVGFNGYTF.